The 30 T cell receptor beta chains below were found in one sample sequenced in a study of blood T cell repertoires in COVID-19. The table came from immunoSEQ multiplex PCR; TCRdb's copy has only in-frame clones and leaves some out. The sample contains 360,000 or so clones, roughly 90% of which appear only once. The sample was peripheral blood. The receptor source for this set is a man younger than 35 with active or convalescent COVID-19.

The CDR3 spells CASSPSTGFPNNEQFF. For the CDR3, the DNA is TGTGCCAGCAGCCCCTCCACGGGATTCCCAAACAATGAGCAGTTCTTC. The chain recombines TRBV28 with TRBJ2-1, with D perhaps matching TRBD2 (5 bases). CDR1 and CDR2 (germline): MDHEN, SYDVKM. Trimming left V 6 bases short and J 5 bases short, with 20 bases between. This CDR3 spans 16 amino acids.

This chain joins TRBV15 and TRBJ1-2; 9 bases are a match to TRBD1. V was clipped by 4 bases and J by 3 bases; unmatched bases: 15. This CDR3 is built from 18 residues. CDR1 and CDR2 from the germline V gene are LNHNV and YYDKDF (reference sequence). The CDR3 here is CATSTNVPGQGSHYGYTF. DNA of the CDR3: TGTGCCACCAGCACTAATGTCCCGGGACAGGGTTCTCACTATGGCTACACCTTC.

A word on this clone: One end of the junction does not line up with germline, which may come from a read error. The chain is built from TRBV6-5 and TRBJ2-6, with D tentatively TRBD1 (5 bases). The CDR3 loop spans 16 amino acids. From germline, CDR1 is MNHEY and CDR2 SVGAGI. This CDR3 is CASSFTGTPGANVLTF. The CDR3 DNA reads TGTGCCAGCAGTTTTACAGGAACACCTGGGGCCAACGTGCTGACTTTC.

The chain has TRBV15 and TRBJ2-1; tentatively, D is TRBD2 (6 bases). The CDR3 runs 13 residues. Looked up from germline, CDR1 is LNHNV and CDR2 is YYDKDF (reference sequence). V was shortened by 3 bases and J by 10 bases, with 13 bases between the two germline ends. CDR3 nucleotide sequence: TGTGCCACCAGCAGGGACCCGGAGGGGGAGCAGTTCTTC. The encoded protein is CATSRDPEGEQFF.

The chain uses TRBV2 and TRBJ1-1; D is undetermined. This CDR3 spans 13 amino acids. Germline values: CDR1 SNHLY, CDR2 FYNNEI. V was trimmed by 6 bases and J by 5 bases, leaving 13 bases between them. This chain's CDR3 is CASRAIGGTEAFF. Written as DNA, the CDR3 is TGTGCCAGCAGAGCCATAGGCGGGACTGAAGCTTTCTTT.

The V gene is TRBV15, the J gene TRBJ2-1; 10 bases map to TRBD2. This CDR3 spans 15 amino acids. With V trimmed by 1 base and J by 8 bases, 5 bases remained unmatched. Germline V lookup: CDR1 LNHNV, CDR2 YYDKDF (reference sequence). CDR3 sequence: CATSRGAGGPYEQFF. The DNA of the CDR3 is TGTGCCACCAGCAGAGGAGCGGGAGGGCCCTATGAGCAGTTCTTC. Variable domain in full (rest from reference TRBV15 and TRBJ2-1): DAMVIQNPRYQVTQFGKPVTLSCSQTLNHNVMYWYQQKSSQAPKLLFHYYDKDFNNEADTPDNFQSRRPNTSFCFLDIRSPGLGDTAMYLCATSRGAGGPYEQFFGPGTRLTVL.

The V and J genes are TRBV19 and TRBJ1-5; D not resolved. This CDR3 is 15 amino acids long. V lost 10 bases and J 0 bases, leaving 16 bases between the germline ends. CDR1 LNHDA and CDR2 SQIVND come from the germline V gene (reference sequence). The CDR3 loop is CATKRLADSNQPQHF. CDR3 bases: TGTGCCACTAAGCGGTTGGCGGATAGCAATCAGCCCCAGCATTTT.

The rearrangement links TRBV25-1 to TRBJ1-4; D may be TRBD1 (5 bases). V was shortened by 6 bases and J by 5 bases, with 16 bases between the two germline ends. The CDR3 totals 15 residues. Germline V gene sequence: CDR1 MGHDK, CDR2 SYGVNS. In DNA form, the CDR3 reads TGTGCCAGCAGGCTCGGCCCCGGGGGGAATGAAAAACTGTTTTTT. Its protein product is CASRLGPGGNEKLFF.

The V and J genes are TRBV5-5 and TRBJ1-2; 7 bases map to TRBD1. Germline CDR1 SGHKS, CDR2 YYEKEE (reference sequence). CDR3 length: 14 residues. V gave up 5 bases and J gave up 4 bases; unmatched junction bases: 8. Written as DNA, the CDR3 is TGTGCCAGCAGACATCCGGGACAGACCTATGGCTACACCTTC. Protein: CASRHPGQTYGYTF. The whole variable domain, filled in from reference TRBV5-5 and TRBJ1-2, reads DAGVTQSPTHLIKTRGQQVTLRCSPISGHKSVSWYQQVLGQGPQFIFQYYEKEERGRGNFPDRFSARQFPNYSSELNVNALLLGDSALYLCASRHPGQTYGYTFGSGTRLTVV.

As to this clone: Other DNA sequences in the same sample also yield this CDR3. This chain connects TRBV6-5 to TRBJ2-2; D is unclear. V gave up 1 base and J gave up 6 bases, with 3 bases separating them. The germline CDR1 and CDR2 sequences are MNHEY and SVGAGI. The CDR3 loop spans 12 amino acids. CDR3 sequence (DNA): TGTGCCAGCAGTTACTTCTCCGGGGAGCTGTTTTTT. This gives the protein CASSYFSGELFF.

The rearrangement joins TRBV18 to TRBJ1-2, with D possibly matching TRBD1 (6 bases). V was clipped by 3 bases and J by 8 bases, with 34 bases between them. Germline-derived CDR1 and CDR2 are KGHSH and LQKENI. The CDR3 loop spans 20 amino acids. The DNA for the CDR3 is TGTGCCAGCTCACCTCTGGGGGGGCCAGAAAACCCTATAGGTCGTTCCGGCTACACCTTC. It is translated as CASSPLGGPENPIGRSGYTF.

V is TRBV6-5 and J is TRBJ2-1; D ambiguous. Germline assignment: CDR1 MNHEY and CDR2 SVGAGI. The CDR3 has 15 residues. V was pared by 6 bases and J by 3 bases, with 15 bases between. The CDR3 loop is CASSLYRAVYNEQFF. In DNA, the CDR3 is TGTGCCAGCAGCCTATACCGAGCCGTCTACAATGAGCAGTTCTTC.

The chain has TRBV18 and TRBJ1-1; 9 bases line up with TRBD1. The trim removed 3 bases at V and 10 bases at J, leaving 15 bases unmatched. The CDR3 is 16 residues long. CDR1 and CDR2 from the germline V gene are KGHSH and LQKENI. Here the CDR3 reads CASSPGQGLFTLGAFF. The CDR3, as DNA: TGTGCCAGCTCACCGGGACAGGGTTTATTCACGTTGGGAGCTTTCTTT.

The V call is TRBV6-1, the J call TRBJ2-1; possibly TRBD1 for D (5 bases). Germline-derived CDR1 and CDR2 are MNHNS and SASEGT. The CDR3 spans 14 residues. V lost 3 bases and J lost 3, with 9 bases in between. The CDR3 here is CASSDIDSYNEQFF. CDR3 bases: TGTGCCAGCAGTGACATCGACAGCTACAATGAGCAGTTCTTC.

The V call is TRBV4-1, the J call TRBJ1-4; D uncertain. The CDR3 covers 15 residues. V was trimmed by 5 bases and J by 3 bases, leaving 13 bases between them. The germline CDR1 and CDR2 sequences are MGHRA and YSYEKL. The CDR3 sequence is CASSARPGANEKLFF. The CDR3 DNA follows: TGCGCCAGCAGCGCGCGTCCCGGGGCTAATGAAAAACTGTTTTTT.

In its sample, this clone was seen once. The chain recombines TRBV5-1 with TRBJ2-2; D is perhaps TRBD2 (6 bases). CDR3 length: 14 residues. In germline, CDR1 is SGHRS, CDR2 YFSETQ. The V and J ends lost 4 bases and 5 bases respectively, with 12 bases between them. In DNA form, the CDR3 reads TGCGCCAGCAGCCCCGCGGGGAGAACCGGGGAGCTGTTTTTT. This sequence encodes CASSPAGRTGELFF.

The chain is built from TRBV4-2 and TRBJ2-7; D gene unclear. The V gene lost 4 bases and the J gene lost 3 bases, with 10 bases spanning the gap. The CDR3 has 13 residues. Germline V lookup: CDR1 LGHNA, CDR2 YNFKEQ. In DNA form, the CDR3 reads TGTGCCAGCAGCCTCTCCCTTAACTACGAGCAGTACTTC. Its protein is CASSLSLNYEQYF.

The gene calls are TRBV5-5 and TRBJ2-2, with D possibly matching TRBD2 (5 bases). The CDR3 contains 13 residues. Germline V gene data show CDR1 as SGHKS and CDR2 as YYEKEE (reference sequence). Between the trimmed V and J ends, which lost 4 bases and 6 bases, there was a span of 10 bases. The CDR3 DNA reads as TGTGCCAGCAGCGTCGCGAGGGCCGGGGAGCTGTTTTTT. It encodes CASSVARAGELFF.

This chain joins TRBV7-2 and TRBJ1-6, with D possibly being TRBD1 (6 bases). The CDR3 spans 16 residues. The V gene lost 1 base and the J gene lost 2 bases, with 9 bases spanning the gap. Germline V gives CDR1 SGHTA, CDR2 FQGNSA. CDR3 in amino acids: CASSLGSGAYNSPLHF. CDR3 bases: TGTGCCAGCAGCTTAGGATCAGGGGCCTATAATTCACCCCTCCACTTT.

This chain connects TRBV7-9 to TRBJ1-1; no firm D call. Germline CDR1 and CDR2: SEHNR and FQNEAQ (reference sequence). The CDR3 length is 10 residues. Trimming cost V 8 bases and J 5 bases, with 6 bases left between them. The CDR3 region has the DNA TGTGCCAGCGGCGGGACTGAAGCTTTCTTT. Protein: CASGGTEAFF.

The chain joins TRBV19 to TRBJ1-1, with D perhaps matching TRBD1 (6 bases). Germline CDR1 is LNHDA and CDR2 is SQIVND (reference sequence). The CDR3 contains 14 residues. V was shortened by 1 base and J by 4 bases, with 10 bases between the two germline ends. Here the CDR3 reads CASSIGQGRTEAFF. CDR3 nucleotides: TGTGCCAGTAGTATAGGCCAGGGGCGCACTGAAGCTTTCTTT. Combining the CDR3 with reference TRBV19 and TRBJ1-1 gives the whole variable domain DGGITQSPKYLFRKEGQNVTLSCEQNLNHDAMYWYRQDPGQGLRLIYYSQIVNDFQKGDIAEGYSVSREKKESFPLTVTSAQKNPTAFYLCASSIGQGRTEAFFGQGTRLTVV.

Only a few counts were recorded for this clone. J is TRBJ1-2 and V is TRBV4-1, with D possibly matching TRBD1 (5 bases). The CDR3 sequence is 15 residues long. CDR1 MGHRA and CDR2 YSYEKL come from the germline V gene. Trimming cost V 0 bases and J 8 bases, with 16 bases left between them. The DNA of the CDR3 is TGCGCCAGCAGCCAAGATCAATGGGGGGAGGCGGGCTACACCTTC. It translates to CASSQDQWGEAGYTF.

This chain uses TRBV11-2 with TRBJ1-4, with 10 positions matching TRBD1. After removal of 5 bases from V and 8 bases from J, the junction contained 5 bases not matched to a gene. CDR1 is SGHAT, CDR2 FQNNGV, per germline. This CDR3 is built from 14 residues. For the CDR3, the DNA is TGTGCCAGCAGCGTCGGGACAGGGGTAGAAAAACTGTTTTTT. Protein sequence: CASSVGTGVEKLFF.

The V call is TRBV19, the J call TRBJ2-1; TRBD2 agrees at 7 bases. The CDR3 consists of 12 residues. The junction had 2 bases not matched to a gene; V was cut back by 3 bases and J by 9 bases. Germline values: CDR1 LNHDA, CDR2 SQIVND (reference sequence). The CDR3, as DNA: TGTGCCAGTAGTATTGGGAGGGTTGAGCAGTTCTTC. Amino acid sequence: CASSIGRVEQFF.

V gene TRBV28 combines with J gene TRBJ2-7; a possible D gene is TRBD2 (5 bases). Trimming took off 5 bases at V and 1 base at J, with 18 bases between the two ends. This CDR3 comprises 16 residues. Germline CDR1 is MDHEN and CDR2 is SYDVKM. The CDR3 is CASSRPGTRGSYEQYF. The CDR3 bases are TGTGCCAGCAGTCGACCCGGAACCCGAGGGTCCTACGAGCAGTACTTC.

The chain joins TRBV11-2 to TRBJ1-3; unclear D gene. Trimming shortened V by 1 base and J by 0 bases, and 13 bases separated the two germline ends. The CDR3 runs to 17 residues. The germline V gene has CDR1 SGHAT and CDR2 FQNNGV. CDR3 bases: TGTGCCAGCAGCTTAGCTCCCGCGTCTTACTCTGGAAACACCATATATTTT. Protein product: CASSLAPASYSGNTIYF.

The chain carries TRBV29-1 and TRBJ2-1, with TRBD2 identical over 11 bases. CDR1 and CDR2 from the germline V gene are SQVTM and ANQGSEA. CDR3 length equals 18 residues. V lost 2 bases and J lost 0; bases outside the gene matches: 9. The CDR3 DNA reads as TGCAGCGTTGAACCGGGACTAGCGGTGCAAAGCTCCTACAATGAGCAGTTCTTC. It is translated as CSVEPGLAVQSSYNEQFF.

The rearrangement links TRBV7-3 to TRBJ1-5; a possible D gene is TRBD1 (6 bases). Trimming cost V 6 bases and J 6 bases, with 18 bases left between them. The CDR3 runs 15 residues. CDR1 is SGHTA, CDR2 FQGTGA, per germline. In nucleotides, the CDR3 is TGTGCCAGCAGTCTACAGGGTGGAGACGGTCAGCCCCAGCATTTT. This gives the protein CASSLQGGDGQPQHF. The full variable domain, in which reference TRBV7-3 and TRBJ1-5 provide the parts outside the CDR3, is GAGVSQTPSNKVTEKGKYVELRCDPISGHTALYWYRQSLGQGPEFLIYFQGTGAADDSGLPNDRFFAVRPEGSVSTLKIQRTERGDSAVYLCASSLQGGDGQPQHFGDGTRLSIL.

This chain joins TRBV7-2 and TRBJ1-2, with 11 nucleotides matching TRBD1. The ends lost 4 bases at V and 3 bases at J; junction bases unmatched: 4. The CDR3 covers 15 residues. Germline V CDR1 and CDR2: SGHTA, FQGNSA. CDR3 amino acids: CASSSPGQGDYGYTF. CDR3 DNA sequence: TGTGCCAGCAGCTCCCCGGGACAGGGGGACTATGGCTACACCTTC.

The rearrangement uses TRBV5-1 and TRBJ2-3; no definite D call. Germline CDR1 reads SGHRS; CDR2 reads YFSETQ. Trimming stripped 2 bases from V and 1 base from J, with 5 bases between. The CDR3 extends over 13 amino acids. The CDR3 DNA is TGCGCCAGCAGCTTATCTGGCACAGATACGCAGTATTTT. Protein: CASSLSGTDTQYF.